This is a list of T cell receptor beta chains from one sample in a study of T-cell memory formation after mild COVID-19. TCRdb called the 5' RACE reads again in MiXCR, with one record for every CDR3 protein. The sample has roughly 500,000 distinct CDR3 sequences; roughly 22% are singletons. Sequencing used PBMCs or a T cell subset sorted from them (not recorded which). The receptor source for this set is an adult woman who had mild COVID-19 (a few samples of this study predate the infection). Cell type and time point are not known. Each CDR3 is given without its conserved first and last residue. Fields, in order: J gene, V gene, CDR3 protein.

TRBJ1-2 | TRBV7-2 | ASSLSLPTGAYGYT
TRBJ2-1 | TRBV24-1 | ATSIGSSYNEQF
TRBJ2-2 | TRBV27 | ASSGFVSSGELF
TRBJ2-3 | TRBV6-2/TRBV6-3 | ASSRGLAGPSTDTQY
TRBJ2-3 | TRBV5-6 | ASSNGGGARTDTQY
TRBJ1-1 | TRBV12-3/TRBV12-4 | ASSSYGTSEAF
TRBJ2-1 | TRBV5-4 | ASSLSAAWDNEQF
TRBJ2-7 | TRBV20-1 | SALHSLGTLTYEQY
TRBJ1-2 | TRBV3-1 | ASSQEGQNYGYT
TRBJ2-3 | TRBV12-3/TRBV12-4 | ASTFSGGGTDTQY
TRBJ2-7 | TRBV29-1 | SVSGLAGAIYEQY
TRBJ1-5 | TRBV15 | ATSRVHGSNQPQH
TRBJ1-1 | TRBV20-1 | SARDVREAF
TRBJ1-6 | TRBV9 | ASSVEGQGYSPLH
TRBJ2-7 | TRBV21-1 | ASSKVGQGSYEQY
TRBJ1-1 | TRBV7-8 | ASSLYEGGGTEAF
TRBJ1-1 | TRBV15 | ATSRVARANTEAF
TRBJ2-1 | TRBV7-8 | ASSSGTSGLRTYNEQF
TRBJ2-7 | TRBV7-9 | ASGRTGSNEQY
TRBJ1-1 | TRBV12-3/TRBV12-4 | ASSSGHITEAF
TRBJ2-1 | TRBV29-1 | SVEGPGLENEQF
TRBJ1-1 | TRBV7-2 | ASRLHVTTEAF
TRBJ2-7 | TRBV12-3/TRBV12-4 | ASSFNIRGPYEQY
TRBJ2-7 | TRBV25-1 | ASKTPWEQY